This TCR beta chain was retrieved from a study of T cells in localized non-small cell lung cancer. Study conclusions and caveats: Sequencing covered just one tumor region, so heterogeneity cannot be ruled out. The study found T cell clonality highest in uninvolved adjacent lung, above tumor.

Generated by immunoSEQ multiplex PCR, the TCRdb table keeps only in-frame clones and is missing some. The table shows around 50,000 clones, with roughly 89% occurring only once. This clone was recorded once. Its antigen remains unidentified. This CDR3 is built from 12 residues. Germline V CDR1 and CDR2: SNHLY, FYNNEI. Trimming stripped 6 bases from V and 4 bases from J, with 9 bases between. This TCR derives from a woman between 35 and 75 years old with stage I lung adenocarcinoma. The input for sequencing was peripheral blood, taken before any cancer treatment. This rearrangement joins TRBV2 to TRBJ1-2, with D hard to call. DNA for the CDR3: TGTGCCAGCAGCCCAGGTGGCTATGGCTACACCTTC. This gives the protein CASSPGGYGYTF.